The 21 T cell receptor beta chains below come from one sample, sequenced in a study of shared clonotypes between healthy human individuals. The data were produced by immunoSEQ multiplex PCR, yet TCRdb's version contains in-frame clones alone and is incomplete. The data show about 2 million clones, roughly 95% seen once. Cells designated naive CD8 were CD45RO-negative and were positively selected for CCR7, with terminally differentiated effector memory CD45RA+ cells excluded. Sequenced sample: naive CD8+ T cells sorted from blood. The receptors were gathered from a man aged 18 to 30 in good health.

The CDR3 reads CASSSYRGYEQYF. CDR3 nucleotides: TGTGCCAGCAGTTCGTATCGGGGCTACGAGCAGTACTTC. This chain joins TRBV2 and TRBJ2-7, with TRBD2 as a possible D gene (5 bases). The CDR3 runs to 13 residues. The germline CDR1 and CDR2 sequences are SNHLY and FYNNEI. Trimming took 5 bases from V and 3 from J, leaving 11 bases between them. The variable domain in full, with the rest retrieved from reference TRBV2 and TRBJ2-7, is EPEVTQTPSHQVTQMGQEVILRCVPISNHLYFYWYRQILGQKVEFLVSFYNNEISEKSEIFDDQFSVERPDGSNFTLKIRSTKLEDSAMYFCASSSYRGYEQYFGPGTRLTVT.

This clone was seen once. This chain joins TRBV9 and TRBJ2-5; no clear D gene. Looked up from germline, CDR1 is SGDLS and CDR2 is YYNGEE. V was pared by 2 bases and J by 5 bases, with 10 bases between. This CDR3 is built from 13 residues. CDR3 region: CASSVGFGETQYF. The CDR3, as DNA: TGTGCCAGCAGCGTTGGCTTCGGGGAGACCCAGTACTTC. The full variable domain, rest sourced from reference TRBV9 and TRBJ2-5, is DSGVTQTPKHLITATGQRVTLRCSPRSGDLSVYWYQQSLDQGLQFLIQYYNGEERAKGNILERFSAQQFPDLHSELNLSSLELGDSALYFCASSVGFGETQYFGPGTRLLVL.

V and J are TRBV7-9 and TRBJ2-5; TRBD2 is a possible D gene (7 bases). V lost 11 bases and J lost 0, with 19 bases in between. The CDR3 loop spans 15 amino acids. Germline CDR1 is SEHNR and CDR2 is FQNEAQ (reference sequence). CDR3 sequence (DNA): TGTGCCTCCATTGGGGCGGGGGCGCACCAAGAGACCCAGTACTTC. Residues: CASIGAGAHQETQYF. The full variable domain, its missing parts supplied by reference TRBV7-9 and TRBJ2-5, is DTGVSQNPRHKITKRGQNVTFRCDPISEHNRLYWYRQTLGQGPEFLTYFQNEAQLEKSRLLSDRFSAERPKGSFSTLEIQRTEQGDSAMYLCASIGAGAHQETQYFGPGTRLLVL.

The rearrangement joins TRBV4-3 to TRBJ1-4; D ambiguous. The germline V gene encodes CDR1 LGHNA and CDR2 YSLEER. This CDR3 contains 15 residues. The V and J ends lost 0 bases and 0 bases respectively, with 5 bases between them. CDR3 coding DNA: TGCGCCAGCAGCCAAGACACGGCAACTAATGAAAAACTGTTTTTT. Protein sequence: CASSQDTATNEKLFF.

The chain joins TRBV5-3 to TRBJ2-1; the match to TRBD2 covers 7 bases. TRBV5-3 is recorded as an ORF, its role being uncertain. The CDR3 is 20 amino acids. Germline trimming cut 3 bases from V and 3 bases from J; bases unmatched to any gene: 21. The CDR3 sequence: CARSWRLAPISRPYYNEQFF. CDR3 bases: TGTGCCAGAAGCTGGAGACTAGCCCCGATATCCCGCCCCTACTACAATGAGCAGTTCTTC.

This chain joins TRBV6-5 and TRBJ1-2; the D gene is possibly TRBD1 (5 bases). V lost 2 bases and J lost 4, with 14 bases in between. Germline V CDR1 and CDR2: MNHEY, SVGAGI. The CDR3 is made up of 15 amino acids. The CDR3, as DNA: TGTGCCAGCAGTTACCGAGAGGGACTGCGCTATGGCTACACCTTC. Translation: CASSYREGLRYGYTF.

The CDR3 DNA reads as TGCAGCGTTGCCGGGACGGGCGATGGTGAAAAACTGTTTTTT. Its translation is CSVAGTGDGEKLFF. V is TRBV29-1 and J is TRBJ1-4; perhaps TRBD1 as D (5 bases). V gave up 4 bases and J gave up 7 bases, with 16 bases separating them. Germline lookup yields CDR1 SQVTM and CDR2 ANQGSEA. This CDR3 region has 14 residues.

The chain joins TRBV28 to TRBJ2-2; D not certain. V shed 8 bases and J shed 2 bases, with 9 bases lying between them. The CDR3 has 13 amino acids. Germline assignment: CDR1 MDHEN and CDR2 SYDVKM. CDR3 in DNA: TGTGCCAGCGAGACGCCAAACACCGGGGAGCTGTTTTTT. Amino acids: CASETPNTGELFF. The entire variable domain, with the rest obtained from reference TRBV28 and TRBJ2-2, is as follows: DVKVTQSSRYLVKRTGEKVFLECVQDMDHENMFWYRQDPGLGLRLIYFSYDVKMKEKGDIPEGYSVSREKKERFSLILESASTNQTSMYLCASETPNTGELFFGEGSRLTVL.

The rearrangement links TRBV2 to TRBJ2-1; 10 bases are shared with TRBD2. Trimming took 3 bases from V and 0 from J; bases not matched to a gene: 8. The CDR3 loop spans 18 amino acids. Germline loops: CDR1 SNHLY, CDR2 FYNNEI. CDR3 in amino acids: CASSDWLAGDSSYNEQFF. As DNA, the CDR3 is TGTGCCAGCAGTGATTGGCTAGCGGGGGATAGCTCCTACAATGAGCAGTTCTTC. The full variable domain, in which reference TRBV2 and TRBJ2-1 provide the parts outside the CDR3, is EPEVTQTPSHQVTQMGQEVILRCVPISNHLYFYWYRQILGQKVEFLVSFYNNEISEKSEIFDDQFSVERPDGSNFTLKIRSTKLEDSAMYFCASSDWLAGDSSYNEQFFGPGTRLTVL.

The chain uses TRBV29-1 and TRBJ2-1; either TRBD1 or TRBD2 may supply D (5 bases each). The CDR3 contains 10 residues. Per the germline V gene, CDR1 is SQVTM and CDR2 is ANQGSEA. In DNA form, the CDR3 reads TGCAGTGCTTGGGGGAATGAGCAGTTCTTC. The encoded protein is CSAWGNEQFF.

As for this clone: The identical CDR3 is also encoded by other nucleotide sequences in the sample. The CDR3 bases are TGTGCCAGCAGTCCAGGGACGGCGAACACCGGGGAGCTGTTTTTT. Protein sequence: CASSPGTANTGELFF. The chain couples TRBV27 to TRBJ2-2; D possibly matches TRBD1 or TRBD2 (5 bases each). V shed 5 bases and J shed 0 bases, with 10 bases lying between them. Looked up from germline, CDR1 is MNHEY and CDR2 is SMNVEV (reference sequence). The CDR3 is made up of 15 amino acids.

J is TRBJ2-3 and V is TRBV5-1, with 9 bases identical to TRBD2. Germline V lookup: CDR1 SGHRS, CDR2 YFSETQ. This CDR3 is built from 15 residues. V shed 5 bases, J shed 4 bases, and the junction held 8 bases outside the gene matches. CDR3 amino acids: CASSLIAGDADTQYF. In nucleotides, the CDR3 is TGCGCCAGCAGTTTGATAGCGGGAGACGCAGATACGCAGTATTTT.

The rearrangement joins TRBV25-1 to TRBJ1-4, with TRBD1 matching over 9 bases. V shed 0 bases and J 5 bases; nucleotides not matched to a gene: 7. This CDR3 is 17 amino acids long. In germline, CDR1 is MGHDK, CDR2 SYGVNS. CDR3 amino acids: CASSEYPRTGENEKLFF. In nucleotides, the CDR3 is TGTGCCAGCAGTGAATACCCTCGGACAGGGGAGAATGAAAAACTGTTTTTT.

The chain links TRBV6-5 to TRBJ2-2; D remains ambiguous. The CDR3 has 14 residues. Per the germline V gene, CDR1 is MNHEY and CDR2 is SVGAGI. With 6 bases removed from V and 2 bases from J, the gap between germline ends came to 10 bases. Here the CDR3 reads CASSWRLNTGELFF. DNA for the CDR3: TGTGCCAGCAGCTGGCGGTTAAACACCGGGGAGCTGTTTTTT.

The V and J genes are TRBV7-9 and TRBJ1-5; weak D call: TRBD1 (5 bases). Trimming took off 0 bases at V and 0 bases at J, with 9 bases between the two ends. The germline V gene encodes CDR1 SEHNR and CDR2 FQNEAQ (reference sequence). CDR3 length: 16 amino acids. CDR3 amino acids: CASSLAQGYSNQPQHF. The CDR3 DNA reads TGTGCCAGCAGCTTAGCCCAGGGCTATAGCAATCAGCCCCAGCATTTT.

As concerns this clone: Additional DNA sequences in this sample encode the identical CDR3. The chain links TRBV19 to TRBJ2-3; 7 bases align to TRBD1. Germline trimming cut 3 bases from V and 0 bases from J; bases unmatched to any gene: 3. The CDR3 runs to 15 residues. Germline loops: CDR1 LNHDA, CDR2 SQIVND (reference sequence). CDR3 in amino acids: CASSMDRTSTDTQYF. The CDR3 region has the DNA TGTGCCAGTAGTATGGACAGGACGAGCACAGATACGCAGTATTTT.

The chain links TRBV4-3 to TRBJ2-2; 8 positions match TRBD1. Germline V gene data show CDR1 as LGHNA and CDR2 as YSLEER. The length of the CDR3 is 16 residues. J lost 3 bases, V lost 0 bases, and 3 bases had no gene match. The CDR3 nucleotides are TGCGCCAGCAGCCAAGATCACAGGGGGTACACCGGGGAGCTGTTTTTT. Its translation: CASSQDHRGYTGELFF.

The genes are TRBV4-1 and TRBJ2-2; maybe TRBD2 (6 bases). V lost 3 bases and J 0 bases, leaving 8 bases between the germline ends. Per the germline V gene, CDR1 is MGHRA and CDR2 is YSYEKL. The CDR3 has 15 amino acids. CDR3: CASSHGLPNTGELFF. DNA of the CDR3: TGCGCCAGCAGCCACGGACTACCGAACACCGGGGAGCTGTTTTTT.

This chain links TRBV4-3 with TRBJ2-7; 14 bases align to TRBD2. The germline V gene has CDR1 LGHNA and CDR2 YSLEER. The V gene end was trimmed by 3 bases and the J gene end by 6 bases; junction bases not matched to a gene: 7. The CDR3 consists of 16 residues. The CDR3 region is CASSQGLAGEAREQYF. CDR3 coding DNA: TGCGCCAGCAGCCAGGGACTAGCGGGAGAGGCCCGCGAGCAGTACTTC.

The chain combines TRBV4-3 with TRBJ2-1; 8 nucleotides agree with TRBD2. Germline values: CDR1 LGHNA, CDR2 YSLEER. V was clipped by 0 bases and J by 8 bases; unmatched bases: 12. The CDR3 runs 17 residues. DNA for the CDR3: TGCGCCAGCAGCCAAGAGGCGGGCAGCGGGAGCCTCGATGAGCAGTTCTTC. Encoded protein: CASSQEAGSGSLDEQFF.

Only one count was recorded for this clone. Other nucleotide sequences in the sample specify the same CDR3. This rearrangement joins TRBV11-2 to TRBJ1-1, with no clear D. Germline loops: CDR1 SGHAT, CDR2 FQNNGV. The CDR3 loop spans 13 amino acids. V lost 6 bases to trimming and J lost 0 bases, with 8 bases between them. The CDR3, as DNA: TGTGCCAGCAGTCTGGGCATGAACACTGAAGCTTTCTTT. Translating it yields CASSLGMNTEAFF.